This T cell receptor beta chain was sequenced during a study of shared clonotypes between healthy human individuals. Study-wide context: Researchers assigned three CD4 naive, three CD4 memory, two CD8 naive and one CD8 memory plate to each donor.

Germline CDR1 and CDR2: GTSNPN and SVGIG (reference sequence). Deletions cut 0 bases from V and 3 bases from J, with 14 bases between. The CDR3 spans 15 residues. In its sample, this clone was seen a few times. Its antigen is not known. Libraries were prepared by immunoSEQ multiplex PCR; TCRdb keeps only in-frame clonotypes and omits some of them. This sample has around 990,000 clones; about 72% occur once, and the top ten carry more than 0.85%. Adult Caucasians living in Nashville, Tennessee made up all of the donors. The study, taken as a whole, reports: Large sequencing depth failed to make sorted-subset sequencing complete, rarefaction showed.

The source is a man aged 18 to 30 in good health. Some clones in this sample may be carry-over from other donors' samples. Sequenced input: memory CD4+ T cells from PBMCs. Described subset: CD45RA-negative fraction. The chain employs TRBV30 and TRBJ1-1, with TRBD1 as a possible D gene (5 bases). CDR3 loop: CAWSVLKGSHTEAFF. The CDR3 coding sequence is TGTGCCTGGAGTGTACTTAAGGGGTCCCACACTGAAGCTTTCTTT. Filled out from reference TRBV30 and TRBJ1-1, the complete variable domain reads SQTIHQWPATLVQPVGSPLSLECTVEGTSNPNLYWYRQAAGRGLQLLFYSVGIGQISSEVPQNLSASRPQDRQFILSSKKLLLSDSGFYLCAWSVLKGSHTEAFFGQGTRLTVV.